This T cell receptor beta chain was recorded in a study of a mutant IDH1 vaccine in newly diagnosed glioma (dated by TCRdb to 2020 to 2022). Notes on the research overall: Patients were given eight vaccinations, in weeks 1, 3, 5, 7, 11, 15, 19 and 23, which matched visits V03 through V10. Vaccination was initiated 4-6 weeks after radiotherapy alone, or concurrently with temozolomide cycles in the chemotherapy-containing groups. Of the 30 or so patients who were treated, 62.5% were male and about 40% were female, and the mean age was approximately 40 years. Prior to enrollment, patients had been given standard therapy consisting of radiotherapy alone, temozolomide alone, or radiochemotherapy with temozolomide, with the combination given to most patients. Peripheral blood samples were drawn at six visits, namely V03 (baseline), V05, V07, V10, V12 and V13. For exploratory analyses, about 25 treated patients had longitudinal TCRB deep sequencing done wherever samples were available.

The method behind the library was the immunoSEQ multiplex PCR assay. Rearranged TCR beta chain sequences were amplified with the hsTCRB Kit following the manufacturer's protocol. TCRB libraries were sequenced on an Illumina MiSeq. From the authors' description of their analysis: The kit vendor's proprietary platform handled demultiplexing, trimming and gene mapping. Drawn from immuneACCESS, this table holds only the in-frame rearrangements with V and J called that TCRdb kept. Clones are partly lost; checked studies trace under half to an unresolved V gene and leave the rest unexplained. V and J calls and clone size come straight from that table; D and trimming were deduced from the DNA. The sample contains 30,000 to 45,000 clones, roughly 74% of them found a single time. The ten largest clonotypes hold less than 6.5% of the sample. According to the study, the label for this sample's time point signals: week 5, during vaccination. A 20-mer mutant IDH1 peptide at 300 micrograms in Montanide made up each vaccine dose, which was injected subcutaneously together with topical imiquimod. All donors had newly diagnosed IDH1-mutant astrocytomas of WHO grade 3 or 4 that showed loss of nuclear ATRX. The samples were drawn from NOA16, a multicentre, single-arm, open-label phase I trial in Germany that tested a mutant IDH1 peptide vaccine in humans for the first time. Genomic DNA for TCRB sequencing was extracted from EDTA blood using the DNeasy Blood and Tissue Kit.

Results the study describes overall, beyond this receptor: Pseudoprogression seemed to be unrelated to changes in the top peripheral T cell clonotypes found by TCRB sequencing. Immune responses induced by the vaccine were seen in roughly 92% of patients across multiple MHC alleles. It was noted by the authors that analyses of patient blood samples could not be reproduced owing to sample limitations. Availability determined which PBMC samples were chosen for TCRB deep sequencing.

V is shortened by 0 bases, J by 8 bases, and the region joining them spans 11 bases. Via the germline V gene, CDR1 is SGDLS and CDR2 YYNGEE. The CDR3 contains 13 residues, cysteine and phenylalanine counted. Solely the CDR3 DNA is kept, with 39 bases framed from the first base. This clone has just one count. The specificity of this receptor is unknown. Per-nucleotide qualities are absent, and no much larger clonotype sits a single base away. The sequence links TRBV9 to TRBJ1-2; no D gene is confidently identified. The clonotype originates from a man between 40 and 49 years old with glioma. The source material was PBMCs, sampled from a glioma patient whose treatment included an IDH1 peptide vaccine. The DNA sequence is TGTGCCAGCAGCGTAGTCGGCCCGGGGGGCTACACCTTC. This codes for CASSVVGPGGYTF.